This record concerns one T cell receptor (beta chain) sequence. Its specificity is not known. The study ran its PCR with 60 Vbeta and 13 Jbeta primers. Clones were sequenced by immunoSEQ multiplex PCR, and TCRdb holds only the in-frame ones, with some missing. The sample holds over 150,000 clones, 65% to 80% seen once. V was pared by 4 bases and J by 6 bases, with 7 bases of the junction left unmatched. Germline assignment: CDR1 SGHRS and CDR2 YFSETQ. CDR3 length equals 14 residues. This record belongs to a study of cytomegalovirus exposure and HLA in healthy donors. Study outcomes and limitations: With further analysis later on, most CMV-associated TCR beta chains appeared HLA-restricted. The study flagged around 160 TCR beta chains as cytomegalovirus-associated. HLA alleles showed associations with about 17,000 TCR beta sequences in a later analysis, at a 0.05 false discovery rate. Previously analyzed data showed that most TCR beta V segments were productive at a frequency of about 87% or about 30%.

The clonotype was recovered from a man aged 40-50 years in good health and CMV-seronegative. Material for sequencing was PBMCs. The rearrangement uses TRBV5-1 and TRBJ2-7; 10 bases are a match to TRBD2. The CDR3 protein is CASSVSGRGLEQYF. The DNA of the CDR3 is TGCGCCAGCAGCGTAAGCGGGAGGGGGCTCGAGCAGTACTTC.